The 9 T cell receptor beta chains below were found in one sample sequenced in a study of T-cell memory formation after mild COVID-19. From the 5' RACE reads, TCRdb called clonotypes with MiXCR, one entry per CDR3 protein. The table includes 300,000 to 350,000 distinct CDR3 sequences, approximately 13% detected once. Sequenced material: PBMCs or a T cell subset sorted from them (not recorded which). Source of these receptors: a man aged 18 to 30 who had mild COVID-19 (a few samples of this study predate the infection). Cell type and time point are not known.

This chain joins TRBV4-2 and TRBJ2-1, with D tentatively TRBD2 (6 bases). V dropped 0 bases and J dropped 5 bases, with 20 bases sitting between them. Per the germline V gene, CDR1 is LGHNA and CDR2 is YNFKEQ. The CDR3 runs to 18 residues. The CDR3: CASSQDATPTRADNEQFF. In nucleotides, the CDR3 is TGTGCCAGCAGCCAAGACGCAACCCCGACTAGGGCCGACAATGAGCAGTTCTTC.

This clonotype was seen at least ten times. The chain joins TRBV7-2 to TRBJ2-6; TRBD1 matches 9 bases. CDR1 is SGHTA and CDR2 is FQGNSA in the germline V gene. With 4 bases clipped from V and 0 bases from J, the junction kept 4 bases outside the gene matches. CDR3 size: 17 residues. The CDR3: CASSWGQGLSGANVLTF. CDR3 DNA: TGTGCCAGCAGCTGGGGACAGGGACTCTCTGGGGCCAACGTCCTGACTTTC.

The rearrangement joins TRBV29-1 to TRBJ2-2, with a possible D match to TRBD1 (5 bases). Between the trimmed V and J ends, which lost 4 bases and 1 base, there was a span of 10 bases. The CDR3 consists of 14 residues. The V gene's germline CDR1 is SQVTM and CDR2 ANQGSEA. The CDR3, as DNA: TGCAGCGTTGCCCTGACAGTGAACACCGGGGAGCTGTTTTTT. Translated, it gives CSVALTVNTGELFF.

The rearrangement uses TRBV10-3 and TRBJ1-4; D is ambiguous. Germline loops: CDR1 ENHRY, CDR2 SYGVKD. The CDR3 runs to 14 residues. Trimming took 0 bases from V and 7 from J, leaving 9 bases between them. The CDR3 sequence is CAISESVVREKLFF. CDR3 nucleotide sequence: TGTGCCATCAGTGAGTCGGTGGTACGTGAAAAACTGTTTTTT.

The chain joins TRBV6-6 to TRBJ2-3, with 7 bases lining up with TRBD1. The germline gives CDR1 MNHNY, CDR2 SVGAGI (reference sequence). The CDR3 length is 16 residues. V shed 4 bases, J shed 5 bases, and the junction held 12 bases outside the gene matches. This CDR3 is CASSLGAQGVLDTQYF. CDR3 bases: TGTGCCAGCAGTTTGGGGGCCCAGGGGGTTTTAGATACGCAGTATTTT.

This clonotype was observed a handful of times. V usage is TRBV20-1 and J usage is TRBJ1-1, with a possible D match to TRBD1 (6 bases). Looked up from germline, CDR1 is DFQATT and CDR2 is SNEGSKA (reference sequence). This CDR3 is built from 13 residues. Trimming took 3 bases from V and 5 from J, leaving 13 bases between them. In nucleotides, the CDR3 is TGCAGTGCTAGGGCACAGACAGGAACTGAAGCTTTCTTT. Its translation is CSARAQTGTEAFF.

The chain couples TRBV20-1 to TRBJ2-5; 8 positions match TRBD2. CDR1 and CDR2 (germline): DFQATT, SNEGSKA (reference sequence). After removal of 4 bases from V and 0 bases from J, the junction contained 10 bases not matched to a gene. This CDR3 spans 16 amino acids. The CDR3 sequence is CSAKGKGGGYQETQYF. CDR3 nucleotides: TGCAGTGCTAAGGGCAAGGGCGGGGGGTACCAAGAGACCCAGTACTTC.

This clonotype has a handful of counts. The V and J genes are TRBV6-6 and TRBJ2-1; a possible D gene is TRBD2 (6 bases). V was trimmed by 8 bases and J by 1 base, leaving 12 bases between them. CDR3 size: 14 residues. The germline gives CDR1 MNHNY, CDR2 SVGAGI (reference sequence). The chain's CDR3 is CASAGLTSYNEQFF. CDR3 DNA sequence: TGTGCCAGCGCGGGACTCACATCCTACAATGAGCAGTTCTTC.

The V and J genes are TRBV9 and TRBJ2-2; D perhaps matches TRBD1 (5 bases). The V gene's germline CDR1 is SGDLS and CDR2 YYNGEE. Trimming shortened V by 3 bases and J by 2 bases, and 11 bases separated the two germline ends. The CDR3 spans 15 residues. The CDR3 DNA reads TGTGCCAGCAGCGAAAGGGGATCCAACACCGGGGAGCTGTTTTTT. This translates into CASSERGSNTGELFF.